The present TCR beta chain was sequenced within a study of blood T cell repertoires in COVID-19. Study-wide background: T cells, B-cell-depleted T cells, or PBMCs provided the cDNA or gDNA that served as material.

In the original processing: Estimation of nucleated cell counts relied on the amplification of reference gene primers. Measured with immunoSEQ multiplex PCR; TCRdb has only the in-frame clones, and not every one. The V and J calls and clone size come from that table; D and trimming were worked out from the DNA. The sample carries 65,000 to 90,000 clones, about 82% recorded once. Trimming cost V 6 bases and J 0 bases; bases outside gene matches: 9. The CDR3 length is 16 residues. Germline V gene sequence: CDR1 LNHDA, CDR2 SQIVND (reference sequence). The chain uses TRBV19 and TRBJ1-1, with TRBD1 matching 8 bases. The source material was peripheral blood. The source is an elderly woman with active or convalescent COVID-19. This CDR3 is CASSMGQAIMNTEAFF. CDR3 bases: TGTGCCAGTAGCATGGGACAGGCAATAATGAACACTGAAGCTTTCTTT.